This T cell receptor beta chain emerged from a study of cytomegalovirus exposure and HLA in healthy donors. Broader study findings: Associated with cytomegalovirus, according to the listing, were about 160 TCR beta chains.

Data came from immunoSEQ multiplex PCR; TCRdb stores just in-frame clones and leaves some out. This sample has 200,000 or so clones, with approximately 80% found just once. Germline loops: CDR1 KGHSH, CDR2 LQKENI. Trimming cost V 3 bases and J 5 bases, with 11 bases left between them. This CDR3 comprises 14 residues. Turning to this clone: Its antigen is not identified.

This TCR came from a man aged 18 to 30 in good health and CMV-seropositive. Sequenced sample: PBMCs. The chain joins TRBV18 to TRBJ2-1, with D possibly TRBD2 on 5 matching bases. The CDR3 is CASSPLGDHNEQFF. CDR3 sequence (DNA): TGTGCCAGCTCACCCCTGGGAGACCACAATGAGCAGTTCTTC.